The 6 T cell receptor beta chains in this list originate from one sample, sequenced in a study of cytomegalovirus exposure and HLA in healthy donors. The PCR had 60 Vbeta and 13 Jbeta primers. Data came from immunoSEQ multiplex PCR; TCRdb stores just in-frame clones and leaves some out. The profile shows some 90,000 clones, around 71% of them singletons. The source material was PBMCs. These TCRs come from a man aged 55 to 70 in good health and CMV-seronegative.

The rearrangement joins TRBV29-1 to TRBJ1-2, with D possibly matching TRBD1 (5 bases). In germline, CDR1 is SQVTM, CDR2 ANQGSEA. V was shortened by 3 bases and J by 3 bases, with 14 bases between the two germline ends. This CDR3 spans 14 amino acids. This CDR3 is CSVEGGTRDYGYTF. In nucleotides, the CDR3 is TGCAGCGTTGAGGGGGGAACACGGGACTATGGCTACACCTTC. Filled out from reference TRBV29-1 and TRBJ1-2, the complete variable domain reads SAVISQKPSRDICQRGTSLTIQCQVDSQVTMMFWYRQQPGQSLTLIATANQGSEATYESGFVIDKFPISRPNLTFSTLTVSNMSPEDSSIYLCSVEGGTRDYGYTFGSGTRLTVV.

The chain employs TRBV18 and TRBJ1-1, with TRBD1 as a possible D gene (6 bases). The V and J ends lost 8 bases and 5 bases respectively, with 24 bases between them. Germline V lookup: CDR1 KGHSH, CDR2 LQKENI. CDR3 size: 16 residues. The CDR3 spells CASGRNRDTSGTEAFF. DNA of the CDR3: TGTGCCAGCGGACGGAATCGGGACACCTCGGGGACTGAAGCTTTCTTT.

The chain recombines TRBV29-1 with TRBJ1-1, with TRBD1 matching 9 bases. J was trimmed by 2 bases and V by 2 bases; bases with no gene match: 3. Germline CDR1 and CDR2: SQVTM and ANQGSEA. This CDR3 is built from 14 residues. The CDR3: CSVERTGDNTEAFF. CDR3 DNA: TGCAGCGTTGAACGGACAGGGGATAACACTGAAGCTTTCTTT.

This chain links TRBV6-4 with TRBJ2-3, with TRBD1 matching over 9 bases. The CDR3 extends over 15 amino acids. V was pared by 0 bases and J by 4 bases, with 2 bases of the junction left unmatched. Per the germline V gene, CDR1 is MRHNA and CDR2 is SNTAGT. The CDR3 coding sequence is TGTGCCAGCAGTGACTCGACAGGGGGAGCAGATACGCAGTATTTT. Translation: CASSDSTGGADTQYF.

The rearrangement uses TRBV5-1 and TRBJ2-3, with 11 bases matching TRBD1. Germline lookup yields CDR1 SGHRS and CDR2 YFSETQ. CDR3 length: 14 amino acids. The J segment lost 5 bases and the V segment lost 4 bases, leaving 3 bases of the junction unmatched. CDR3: CASSGTGGGDTQYF. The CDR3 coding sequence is TGCGCCAGCAGCGGGACAGGGGGGGGAGATACGCAGTATTTT. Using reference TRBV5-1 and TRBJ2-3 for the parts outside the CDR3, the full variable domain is KAGVTQTPRYLIKTRGQQVTLSCSPISGHRSVSWYQQTPGQGLQFLFEYFSETQRNKGNFPGRFSGRQFSNSRSEMNVSTLELGDSALYLCASSGTGGGDTQYFGPGTRLTVL.

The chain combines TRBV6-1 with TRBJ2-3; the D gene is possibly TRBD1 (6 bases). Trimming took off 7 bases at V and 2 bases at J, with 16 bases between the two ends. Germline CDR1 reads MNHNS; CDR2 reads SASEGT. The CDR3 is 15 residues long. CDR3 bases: TGTGCCAGCACCCTGAACAGGGTTCTCACAGATACGCAGTATTTT. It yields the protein CASTLNRVLTDTQYF.